A selection of T cell receptor beta chains follows, all from one sample in a study of blood T cell repertoires in COVID-19. Libraries were prepared by immunoSEQ multiplex PCR; TCRdb keeps only in-frame clonotypes and omits some of them. The table lists tens of thousands of clones, approximately 90% of them singletons. Sequencing was performed on peripheral blood. Receptors originate from a human donor in a cohort sampled during active COVID-19. Each CDR3 is given with its conserved first and last residue. Fields, in order: D gene, V gene, CDR3 protein. D genes are given only for firm matches.

D gene: -
V gene: TRBV19
CDR3 protein: CASSIPLPLRNEQFF

D gene: -
V gene: TRBV30
CDR3 protein: CAWSLDRTSGNTIYF

D gene: TRBD1
V gene: TRBV12-5
CDR3 protein: CASARDRGNYGYTF

D gene: -
V gene: TRBV7-3
CDR3 protein: CASSGGTRPYNEQFF

D gene: TRBD1
V gene: TRBV6-5
CDR3 protein: CASNRDRVQPQHF

D gene: -
V gene: TRBV23-1
CDR3 protein: CASTWWVGRLPGEQYF

D gene: -
V gene: TRBV2
CDR3 protein: CASSPDSFNQPQHF

D gene: TRBD2
V gene: TRBV28
CDR3 protein: CASSSWTSGNNEQFF

D gene: -
V gene: TRBV5-8
CDR3 protein: CASRPRGSNTEAFF

D gene: -
V gene: TRBV2
CDR3 protein: CASSGDSSYEQYF

D gene: TRBD1
V gene: TRBV6-6
CDR3 protein: CASKRTGVNQPQHF

D gene: -
V gene: TRBV19
CDR3 protein: CASSISHNQETQYF

D gene: TRBD2
V gene: TRBV7-9
CDR3 protein: CASRWTSGNNEQFF

D gene: TRBD1
V gene: TRBV6-5
CDR3 protein: CASRLGGWGGNTIYF

D gene: TRBD1
V gene: TRBV18
CDR3 protein: CASSPGQGTDTQYF

D gene: -
V gene: TRBV30
CDR3 protein: CAWSGYGRTEKLFF

D gene: -
V gene: TRBV5-8
CDR3 protein: CASPLGVGGGNTEAFF

D gene: TRBD1
V gene: TRBV30
CDR3 protein: CAWSVGQGYEQYF

D gene: TRBD2
V gene: TRBV6-6
CDR3 protein: CASSYQGGVSYEQYF

D gene: -
V gene: TRBV2
CDR3 protein: CASSPEGGLGEQYF

D gene: TRBD2
V gene: TRBV7-3
CDR3 protein: CASSPEGTSGIYEQYF

D gene: -
V gene: TRBV18
CDR3 protein: CASSPVSITHQPQHF

D gene: -
V gene: TRBV20-1
CDR3 protein: CSASGKAVLAKNIQYF

D gene: TRBD1
V gene: TRBV19
CDR3 protein: CASSIGTGTGGEKLFF

D gene: -
V gene: TRBV25-1
CDR3 protein: CASSLSGDTGELFF

D gene: TRBD1
V gene: TRBV2
CDR3 protein: CASSEFAGGATEAFF

D gene: TRBD1
V gene: TRBV7-2
CDR3 protein: CASSFVGQGGGEQYF

D gene: -
V gene: TRBV6-5
CDR3 protein: CASSLSGVSNQPQHF

D gene: -
V gene: TRBV5-1
CDR3 protein: CASSLQTTNEKLFF

D gene: TRBD1
V gene: TRBV29-1
CDR3 protein: CSVAGTGDQPQHF

D gene: -
V gene: TRBV5-1
CDR3 protein: CASSLRSVGRSTNEKLFF

D gene: TRBD2
V gene: TRBV5-1
CDR3 protein: CASSLAPGQGTSGSGWYEQYF

D gene: -
V gene: TRBV5-1
CDR3 protein: CASSRTNNEQFF

D gene: TRBD1
V gene: TRBV5-6
CDR3 protein: CASSGADRGTTEAFF

D gene: -
V gene: TRBV7-9
CDR3 protein: CASSQGGSAYEQYF

D gene: TRBD2
V gene: TRBV27
CDR3 protein: CASRPAGLAASANTGELFF

D gene: -
V gene: TRBV3-1/TRBV3-2
CDR3 protein: CASSQGRGGYNEQFF

D gene: TRBD2
V gene: TRBV4-2
CDR3 protein: CASSLTPQREGDEQFF

D gene: TRBD1
V gene: TRBV7-9
CDR3 protein: CASSSDRGVYGYTF

D gene: TRBD2
V gene: TRBV7-9
CDR3 protein: CASSPGLAGGADTQYF

D gene: -
V gene: TRBV6-1
CDR3 protein: CASSEARRGNTEAFF

D gene: TRBD2
V gene: TRBV2
CDR3 protein: CASSESGTSTYEQYF

D gene: TRBD2
V gene: TRBV30
CDR3 protein: CAWSGQRGRQETQYF

D gene: -
V gene: TRBV28
CDR3 protein: CASSSHGGAGKGDNYGYTF

D gene: TRBD1
V gene: TRBV9
CDR3 protein: CASSVMETGGAETQYF

D gene: TRBD2
V gene: TRBV5-6
CDR3 protein: CASSLLTSGTGSEQYF

D gene: -
V gene: TRBV10-3
CDR3 protein: CAIAGHKGYEQYF

D gene: -
V gene: TRBV5-1
CDR3 protein: CASSVQGSGNTIYF

D gene: -
V gene: TRBV27
CDR3 protein: CASSSSGIYNEQFF

D gene: TRBD1
V gene: TRBV18
CDR3 protein: CASSPGDRDPLLNTEAFF